This TCR beta chain was observed in a study of CD8+CD57+ T cells in acquired aplastic anemia (dated by TCRdb to 2016 to 2019). Describing the broader study: Extracted DNA from sorted CD4+ and CD8+ cells averaged approximately 3.4 ug, ranging from roughly 0.19 to 27.4 ug. A CD8+CD57+ expansion meant a frequency higher than the mean frequency seen in healthy subjects.

Spanning cysteine to phenylalanine, the CDR3 consists of 19 amino acids. Left in the record is the CDR3 DNA by itself, 57 bases read in frame from the first base. The germline V gene provides CDR1 SGHAT and CDR2 FQNNGV. V loses 5 bases, J loses 4 bases, and the germline ends lie 29 bases apart. Results and caveats for the whole study, not just this receptor: Although 25 to 30 CD8+ CDR3 sequences were shared by patients and controls, these sequences appeared highly expressed in patients and within the immunodominant clones of patients. Patients and healthy controls showed no significant difference in CD8+ Simpson's diversity (P=0.060).

Genomic DNA served as template for TCR beta VDJ combination and CDR3 sequence profiling. An Illumina HiSeq 2000 was used for TCR repertoire sequencing. The paper's data handling went like this. TRBV/TRBJ rearrangement plots, CDR3 size and DJ length profiles, and Simpson's diversity index were used to evaluate the repertoires. Whichever DNA sequence was most abundant in the deep sequencing data was defined as the immunodominant clone. CDR3 amino acid sequences were screened for sharing across subjects and compared with published repertoires and the VDJdb database. In TCRdb, the public reads were trimmed at Q25 with fastp and aligned with MiXCR, with productive beta chains retained. One record per CDR3 amino acid sequence lists the most common genes and DNA. TCRdb's processing, not the authors', yielded these V and J calls. This sample has some 150,000 distinct CDR3 sequences in its table, and roughly half of those were observed once. The ten largest clones take up roughly 12% of the sample.

Ten or more counts support this clonotype. Its specific antigen is unknown. No base quality values were provided; no much bigger clone lies one nucleotide off. Patients chosen for sequencing had shown expansion of CD8+CD57+ cells by flow cytometry. Every patient had a diagnosis of severe acquired aplastic anemia based on International Study of Aplastic Anemia and Agranulocytosis and Camitta criteria. No therapy had been received by the patients at the time of blood sampling. In the study, sorted CD4+ and CD8+ blood T cells from patients with severe aplastic anemia and from healthy subjects underwent deep sequencing of TCR repertoires. Patients were enrolled under clinicaltrials.gov protocols 00001620, 01623167, 00001397, 00071045, 00081523 and 00961064 in the USA. Ficoll-Paque density gradient centrifugation was used to isolate peripheral blood mononuclear cells. Before DNA was extracted, CD4+ and CD8+ T cells were sorted using either FACS or magnetic beads.

Here the chain combines TRBV11-2 and TRBJ1-2, with the identity of the D gene unclear. Sequences were obtained from sorted CD4+, CD8+, or CD8+CD57+ T cells (not recorded which) from PBMCs. The clonotype was recovered from a human donor with aplastic anemia. The nucleotides read TGTGCCAGCAGCCACACCAACCTGCCCCTATTGGAATTTGCCTATGGCTACACCTTC. Its amino acids are CASSHTNLPLLEFAYGYTF.